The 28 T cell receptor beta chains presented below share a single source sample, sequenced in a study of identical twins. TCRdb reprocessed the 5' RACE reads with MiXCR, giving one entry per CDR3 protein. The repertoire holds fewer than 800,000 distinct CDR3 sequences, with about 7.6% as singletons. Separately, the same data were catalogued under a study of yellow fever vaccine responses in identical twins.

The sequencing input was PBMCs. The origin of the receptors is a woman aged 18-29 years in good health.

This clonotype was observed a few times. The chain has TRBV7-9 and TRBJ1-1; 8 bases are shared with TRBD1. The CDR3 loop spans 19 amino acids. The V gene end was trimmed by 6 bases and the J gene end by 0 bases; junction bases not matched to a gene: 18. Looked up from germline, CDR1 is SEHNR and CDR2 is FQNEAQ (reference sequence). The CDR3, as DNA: TGTGCCAGCAGATACCCCGGACAGGGATGGTGGTTGATGAACACTGAAGCTTTCTTT. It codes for CASRYPGQGWWLMNTEAFF.

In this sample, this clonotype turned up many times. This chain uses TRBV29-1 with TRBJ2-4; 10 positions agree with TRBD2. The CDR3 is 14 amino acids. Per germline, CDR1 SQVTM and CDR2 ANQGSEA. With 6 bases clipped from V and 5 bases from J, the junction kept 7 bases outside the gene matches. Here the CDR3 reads CSVPVLAGENIQYF. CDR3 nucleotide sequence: TGCAGCGTACCCGTCCTAGCGGGAGAAAACATTCAGTACTTC. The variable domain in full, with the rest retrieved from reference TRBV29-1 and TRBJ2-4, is SAVISQKPSRDICQRGTSLTIQCQVDSQVTMMFWYRQQPGQSLTLIATANQGSEATYESGFVIDKFPISRPNLTFSTLTVSNMSPEDSSIYLCSVPVLAGENIQYFGAGTRLSVL.

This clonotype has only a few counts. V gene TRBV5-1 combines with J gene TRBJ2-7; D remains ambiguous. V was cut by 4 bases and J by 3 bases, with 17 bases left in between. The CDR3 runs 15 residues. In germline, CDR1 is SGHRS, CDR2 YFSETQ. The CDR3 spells CASSPSTRNYYEQYF. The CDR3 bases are TGCGCCAGCAGCCCTTCCACCCGGAACTACTACGAGCAGTACTTC.

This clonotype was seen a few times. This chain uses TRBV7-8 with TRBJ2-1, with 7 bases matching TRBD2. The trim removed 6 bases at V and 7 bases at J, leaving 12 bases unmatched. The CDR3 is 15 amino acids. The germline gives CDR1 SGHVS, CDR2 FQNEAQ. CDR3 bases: TGTGCCAGCAGGAAACTAGCGAACAGTATTAATGAGCAGTTCTTC. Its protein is CASRKLANSINEQFF.

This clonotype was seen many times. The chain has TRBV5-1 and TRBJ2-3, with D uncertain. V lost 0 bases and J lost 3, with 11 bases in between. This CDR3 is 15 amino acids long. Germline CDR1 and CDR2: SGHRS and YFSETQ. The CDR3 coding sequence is TGCGCCAGCAGCTTGGCTGGGGTACCGACAGATACGCAGTATTTT. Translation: CASSLAGVPTDTQYF.

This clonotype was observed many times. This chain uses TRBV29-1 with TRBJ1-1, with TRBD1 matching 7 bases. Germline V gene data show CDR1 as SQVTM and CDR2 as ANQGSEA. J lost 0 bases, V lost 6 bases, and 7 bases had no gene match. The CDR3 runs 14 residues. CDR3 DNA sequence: TGCAGCGTCGGGAGCGGGACAGTGAACACTGAAGCTTTCTTT. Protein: CSVGSGTVNTEAFF.

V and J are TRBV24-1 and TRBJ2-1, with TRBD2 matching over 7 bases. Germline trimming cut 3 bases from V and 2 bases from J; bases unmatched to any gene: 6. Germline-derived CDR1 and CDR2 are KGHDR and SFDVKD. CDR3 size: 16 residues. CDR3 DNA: TGTGCCACCAGTGATCCAAGCGGGAACGCCTACAATGAGCAGTTCTTC. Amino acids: CATSDPSGNAYNEQFF.

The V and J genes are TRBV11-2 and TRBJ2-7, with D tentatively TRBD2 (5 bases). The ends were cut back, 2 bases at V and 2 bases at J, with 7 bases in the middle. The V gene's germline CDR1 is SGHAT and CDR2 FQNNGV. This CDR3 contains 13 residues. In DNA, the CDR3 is TGTGCCAGCAGCTTACTAGCCGCCTACGAGCAGTACGTC. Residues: CASSLLAAYEQYV.

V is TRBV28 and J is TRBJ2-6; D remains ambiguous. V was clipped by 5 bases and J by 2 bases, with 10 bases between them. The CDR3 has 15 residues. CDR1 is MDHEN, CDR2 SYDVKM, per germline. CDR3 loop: CASSPPETGANVLTF. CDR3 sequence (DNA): TGTGCCAGCAGTCCCCCCGAAACTGGGGCCAACGTCCTGACTTTC.

The CDR3, as DNA: TGTGCCAGCAGCATGAGCGGGGGGCGGGGCAATGAGCAGTTCTTC. Encoded protein: CASSMSGGRGNEQFF. This chain links TRBV5-5 with TRBJ2-1; 9 bases align to TRBD2. From germline, CDR1 is SGHKS and CDR2 YYEKEE (reference sequence). The CDR3 sequence is 15 residues long. J gave up 6 bases and V 4 bases, and 8 bases lay outside the gene matches.

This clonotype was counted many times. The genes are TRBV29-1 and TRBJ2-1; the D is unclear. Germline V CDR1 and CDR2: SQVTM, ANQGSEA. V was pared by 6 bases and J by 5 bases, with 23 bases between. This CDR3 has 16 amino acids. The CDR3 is CSVNAEGYQINNEQFF. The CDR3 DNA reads TGCAGCGTGAACGCCGAAGGGTATCAGATCAACAATGAGCAGTTCTTC.

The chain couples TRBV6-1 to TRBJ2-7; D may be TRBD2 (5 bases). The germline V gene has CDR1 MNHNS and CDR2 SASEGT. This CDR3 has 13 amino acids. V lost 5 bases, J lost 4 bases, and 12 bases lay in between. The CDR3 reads CASSPGFLYEQYF. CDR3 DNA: TGTGCCAGCAGTCCGGGATTCCTATACGAGCAGTACTTC.

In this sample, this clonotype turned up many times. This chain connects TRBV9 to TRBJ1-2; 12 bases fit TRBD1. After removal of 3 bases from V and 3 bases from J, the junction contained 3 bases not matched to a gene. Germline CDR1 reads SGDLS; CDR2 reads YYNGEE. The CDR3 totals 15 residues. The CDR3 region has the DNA TGTGCCAGCAGCGCGGGACAGGGGGCGGACTATGGCTACACCTTC. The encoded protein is CASSAGQGADYGYTF.

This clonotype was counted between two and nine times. CDR3 sequence reads: CASTLDSRYGYTF. CDR3 DNA: TGTGCCAGTACTCTCGACAGCCGGTATGGCTACACCTTC. This rearrangement joins TRBV19 to TRBJ1-2, with D perhaps TRBD1 (5 bases). Germline V CDR1 and CDR2: LNHDA, SQIVND (reference sequence). The CDR3 contains 13 residues. Between the trimmed V and J ends, which lost 7 bases and 5 bases, there was a span of 14 bases.

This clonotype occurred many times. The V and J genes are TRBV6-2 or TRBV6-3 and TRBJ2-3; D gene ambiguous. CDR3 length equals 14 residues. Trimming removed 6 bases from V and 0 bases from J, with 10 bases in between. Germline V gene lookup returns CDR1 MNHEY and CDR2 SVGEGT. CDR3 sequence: CASRNPGSTDTQYF. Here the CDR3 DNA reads TGTGCCAGCAGGAACCCCGGGAGCACAGATACGCAGTATTTT.

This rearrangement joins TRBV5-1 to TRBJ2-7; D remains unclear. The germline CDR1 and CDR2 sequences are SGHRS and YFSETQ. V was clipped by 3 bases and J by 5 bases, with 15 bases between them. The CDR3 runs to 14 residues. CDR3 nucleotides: TGCGCCAGCAGCTCCTATATCCGGAAACACGAGCAGTACTTC. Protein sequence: CASSSYIRKHEQYF.

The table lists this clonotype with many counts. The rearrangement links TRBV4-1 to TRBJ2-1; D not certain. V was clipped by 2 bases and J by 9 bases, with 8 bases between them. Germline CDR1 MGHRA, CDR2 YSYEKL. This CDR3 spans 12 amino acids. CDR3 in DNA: TGCGCCAGCAGCCAAACCTCTGGTGAGCAGTTCTTC. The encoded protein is CASSQTSGEQFF.

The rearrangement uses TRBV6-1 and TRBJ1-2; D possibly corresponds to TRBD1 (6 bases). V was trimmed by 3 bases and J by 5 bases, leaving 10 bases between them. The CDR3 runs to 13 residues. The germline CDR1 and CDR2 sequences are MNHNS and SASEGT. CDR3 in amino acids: CASSDRGEYGYTF. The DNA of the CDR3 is TGTGCCAGCAGTGACAGGGGAGAGTATGGCTACACCTTC.

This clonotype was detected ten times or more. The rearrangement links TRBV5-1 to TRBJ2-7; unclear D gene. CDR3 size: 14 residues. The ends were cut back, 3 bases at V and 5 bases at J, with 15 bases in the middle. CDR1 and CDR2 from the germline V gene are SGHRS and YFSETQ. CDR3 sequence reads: CASSSVYGGNEQYF. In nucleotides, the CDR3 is TGCGCCAGCAGCTCGGTTTACGGTGGGAACGAGCAGTACTTC.

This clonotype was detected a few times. The CDR3, as DNA: TGCAGTGCTAGAGGGGGGGGAAGGAACACTGAAGCTTTCTTT. Translating it yields CSARGGGRNTEAFF. This sequence joins TRBV20-1 and TRBJ1-1, with D perhaps TRBD1 (5 bases). V was trimmed by 1 base and J by 1 base, leaving 10 bases between them. There are 14 residues in the CDR3. Germline lookup yields CDR1 DFQATT and CDR2 SNEGSKA (reference sequence).

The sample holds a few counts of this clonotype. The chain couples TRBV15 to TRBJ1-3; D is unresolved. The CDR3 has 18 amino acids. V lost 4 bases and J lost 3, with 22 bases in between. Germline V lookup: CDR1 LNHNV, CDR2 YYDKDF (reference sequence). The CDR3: CATSTRWGFGLGGNTIYF. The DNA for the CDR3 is TGTGCCACCAGCACCCGATGGGGTTTTGGACTGGGTGGAAACACCATATATTTT.

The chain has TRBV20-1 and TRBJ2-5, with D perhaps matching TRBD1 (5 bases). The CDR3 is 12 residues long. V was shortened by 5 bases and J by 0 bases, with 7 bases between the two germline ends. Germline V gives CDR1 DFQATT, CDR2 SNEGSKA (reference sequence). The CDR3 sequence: CSAQTDQETQYF. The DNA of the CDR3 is TGCAGTGCTCAGACAGACCAAGAGACCCAGTACTTC.

CDR3 DNA: TGTGCCAGCAGCCAACGGCGACAGCGGGAGGGTTGGCAGTTCTTC. It specifies CASSQRRQREGWQFF. The rearrangement joins TRBV3-1 to TRBJ2-1; 10 bases match TRBD2. Germline-derived CDR1 and CDR2 are LGHDT and YNNKEL (reference sequence). The CDR3 covers 15 residues. V lost 2 bases and J lost 12; bases outside the gene matches: 10.

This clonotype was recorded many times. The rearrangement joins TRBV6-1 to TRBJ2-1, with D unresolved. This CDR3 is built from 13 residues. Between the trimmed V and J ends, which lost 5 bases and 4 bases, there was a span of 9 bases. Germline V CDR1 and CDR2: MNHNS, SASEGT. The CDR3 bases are TGTGCCAGCAGTCCAAACCTTTACAATGAGCAGTTCTTC. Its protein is CASSPNLYNEQFF.

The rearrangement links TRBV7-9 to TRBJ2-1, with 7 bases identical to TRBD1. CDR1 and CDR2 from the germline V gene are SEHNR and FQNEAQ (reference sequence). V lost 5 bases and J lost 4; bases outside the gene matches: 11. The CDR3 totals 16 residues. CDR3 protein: CASSPAVPGQYNEQFF. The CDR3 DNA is TGTGCCAGCAGCCCAGCGGTCCCGGGACAGTACAATGAGCAGTTCTTC.

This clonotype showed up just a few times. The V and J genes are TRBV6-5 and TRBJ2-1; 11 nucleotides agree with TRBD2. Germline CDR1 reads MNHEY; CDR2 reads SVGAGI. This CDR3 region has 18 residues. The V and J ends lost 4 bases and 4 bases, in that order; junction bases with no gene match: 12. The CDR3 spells CASSSTRKTSGSYNEQFF. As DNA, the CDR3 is TGTGCCAGCAGTTCCACACGTAAAACTAGCGGGAGTTACAATGAGCAGTTCTTC.

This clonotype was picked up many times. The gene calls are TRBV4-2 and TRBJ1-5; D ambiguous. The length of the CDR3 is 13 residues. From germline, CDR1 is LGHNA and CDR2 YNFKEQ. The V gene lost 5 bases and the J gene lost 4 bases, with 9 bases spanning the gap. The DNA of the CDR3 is TGTGCCAGCAGCGTTAAGGAAAATCAGCCCCAGCATTTT. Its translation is CASSVKENQPQHF.

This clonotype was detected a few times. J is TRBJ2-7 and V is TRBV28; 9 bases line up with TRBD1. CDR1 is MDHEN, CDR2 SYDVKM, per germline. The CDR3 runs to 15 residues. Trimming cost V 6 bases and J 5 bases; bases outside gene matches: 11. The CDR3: CASRAAGTGNHEQYV. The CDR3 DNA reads TGTGCCAGCAGAGCAGCCGGGACAGGGAACCACGAGCAGTACGTC.